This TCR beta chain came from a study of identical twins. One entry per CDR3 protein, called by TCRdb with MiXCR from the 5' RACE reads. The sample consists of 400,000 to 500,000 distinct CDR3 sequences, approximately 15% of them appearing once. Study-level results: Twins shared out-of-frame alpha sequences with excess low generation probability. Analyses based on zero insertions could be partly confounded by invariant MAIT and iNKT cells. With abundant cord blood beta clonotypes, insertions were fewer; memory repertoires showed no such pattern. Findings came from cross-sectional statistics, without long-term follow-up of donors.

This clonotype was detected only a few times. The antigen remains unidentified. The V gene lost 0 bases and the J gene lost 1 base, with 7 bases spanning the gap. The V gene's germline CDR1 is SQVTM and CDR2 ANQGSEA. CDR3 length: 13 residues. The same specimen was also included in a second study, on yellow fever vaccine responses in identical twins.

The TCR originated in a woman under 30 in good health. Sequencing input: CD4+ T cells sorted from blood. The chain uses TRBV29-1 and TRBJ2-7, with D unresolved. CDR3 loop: CSVEDDLSYEQYF. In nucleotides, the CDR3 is TGCAGCGTTGAAGATGACTTGTCCTACGAGCAGTACTTC.